This T cell receptor beta chain was recorded in a study of T cells in Graves' hyperthyroidism and ophthalmopathy. Study information: Once the initial diagnosis was made, peripheral blood was obtained before any treatment.

This clonotype showed up many times. The germline gives CDR1 SGHKS, CDR2 YYEKEE (reference sequence). The CDR3 sequence is 14 residues long. The ends were cut back, 4 bases at V and 5 bases at J, with 13 bases in the middle. Using RNA transcripts as the source, TCR beta CDR3 regions were amplified. The primer set for the first-round RT-PCR of the TCR CDR3 was HTBI. A single record per CDR3 protein comes from TCRdb applying MiXCR to the multiplex PCR reads. The sample holds 500,000 or so distinct CDR3 sequences, roughly 18% seen once. The sequenced material came from blood. This TCR came from a young woman with Graves' ophthalmopathy. The gene calls are TRBV5-5 and TRBJ2-1; tentatively, D is TRBD2 (6 bases). CDR3: CASSGTGVHNEQFF. The CDR3 bases are TGTGCCAGCAGCGGAACGGGGGTCCACAATGAGCAGTTCTTC.